Described below is a single T cell receptor beta chain sequence and its context. Profiled with immunoSEQ multiplex PCR; TCRdb holds only in-frame clones, not every one. The table shows some 94,000 clones, with under 95% occurring only once. These data come from a study of T cell changes during pregnancy in multiple sclerosis. Trimming at V came to 2 bases and at J to 6 bases, leaving 14 bases not matched to a gene. The germline V gene has CDR1 MNHEY and CDR2 SMNVEV (reference sequence). This CDR3 contains 19 residues. The input for sequencing was peripheral blood, taken in the first trimester of pregnancy. This TCR derives from a female donor with multiple sclerosis, enrolled in a pregnancy study. The chain uses TRBV27 and TRBJ2-1; 12 nucleotides match TRBD2. CDR3 region: CASSLPRLAGAMGTNEQFF. CDR3 DNA: TGTGCCAGCAGTTTACCCCGACTAGCGGGAGCTATGGGAACCAATGAGCAGTTCTTC.